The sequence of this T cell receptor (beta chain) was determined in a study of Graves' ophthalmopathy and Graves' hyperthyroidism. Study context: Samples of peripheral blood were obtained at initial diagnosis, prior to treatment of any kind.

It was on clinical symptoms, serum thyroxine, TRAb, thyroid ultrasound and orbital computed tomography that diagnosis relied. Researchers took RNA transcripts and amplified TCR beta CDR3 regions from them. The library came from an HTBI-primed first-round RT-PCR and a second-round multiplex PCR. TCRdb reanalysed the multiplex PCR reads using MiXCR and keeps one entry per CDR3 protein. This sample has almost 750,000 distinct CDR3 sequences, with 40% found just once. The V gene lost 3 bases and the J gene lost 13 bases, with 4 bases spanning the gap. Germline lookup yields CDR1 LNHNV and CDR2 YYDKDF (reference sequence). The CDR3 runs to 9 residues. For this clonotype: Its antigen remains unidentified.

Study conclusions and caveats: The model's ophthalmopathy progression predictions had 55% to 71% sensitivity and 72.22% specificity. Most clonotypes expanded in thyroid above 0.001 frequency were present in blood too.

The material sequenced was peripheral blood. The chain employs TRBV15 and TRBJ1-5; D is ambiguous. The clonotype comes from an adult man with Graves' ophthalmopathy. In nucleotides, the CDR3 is TGTGCCACCAGCAGGGGACAGCATTTT. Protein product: CATSRGQHF.